These T cell receptor beta chains were read from a single sample in a study of Ad26.COV2.S vaccination and SARS-CoV-2 variants. TCRdb's table, derived via immunoSEQ multiplex PCR, lists solely in-frame clones and lacks some. Of approximately 140,000 clones listed, more than 80% are singletons. The material was peripheral blood, obtained after recovery from COVID-19. Every receptor here comes from a human donor who had recovered from COVID-19. The CDR3 runs from the conserved cysteine through the conserved F or W. The D gene is left open where the match is weak. Size tells how often a clone was seen (once, few, many) or the class of an expanded clone, and some rows leave it out.

d_gene: .
j_gene: TRBJ1-2
abundance: .
v_gene: TRBV6-5
CDR3aa: CASSYSPQGTYGYTF
CDR3nt: TGTGCCAGCAGTTACTCACCACAGGGTACCTATGGCTACACCTTC

d_gene: .
j_gene: TRBJ1-1
abundance: .
v_gene: TRBV7-9
CDR3aa: CASSLFEGGTEAFF
CDR3nt: TGTGCCAGCAGCTTATTTGAGGGAGGGACTGAAGCTTTCTTT

d_gene: TRBD1
j_gene: TRBJ2-7
abundance: .
v_gene: TRBV6-6
CDR3aa: CASSYATTGAEQYF
CDR3nt: TGTGCCAGCAGTTACGCCACCACAGGGGCCGAGCAGTACTTC

d_gene: .
j_gene: TRBJ2-4
abundance: .
v_gene: TRBV15
CDR3aa: CATSRDPGLNIQYF
CDR3nt: TGTGCCACCAGCAGAGATCCAGGTCTAAACATTCAGTACTTC

d_gene: TRBD1
j_gene: TRBJ2-5
abundance: .
v_gene: TRBV9
CDR3aa: CASTAGGNGIQETQYF
CDR3nt: TGTGCCAGCACCGCAGGGGGCAACGGGATCCAAGAGACCCAGTACTTC

d_gene: .
j_gene: TRBJ1-5
abundance: .
v_gene: TRBV28
CDR3aa: CASSLTAGQPQHF
CDR3nt: TGTGCCAGCAGTCTTACCGCGGGCCAGCCCCAGCATTTT

d_gene: .
j_gene: TRBJ1-2
abundance: .
v_gene: TRBV3-1/TRBV3-2
CDR3aa: CASSRQGIEGYTF
CDR3nt: TGTGCCAGCAGCCGGCAGGGCATAGAAGGCTACACCTTC

d_gene: .
j_gene: TRBJ2-7
abundance: .
v_gene: TRBV28
CDR3aa: CASSSPSYEQYF
CDR3nt: TGTGCCAGCAGCTCTCCGTCCTACGAGCAGTACTTC

d_gene: TRBD1
j_gene: TRBJ1-1
abundance: once
v_gene: TRBV5-4
CDR3aa: CASSSYPTGWTEAFF
CDR3nt: TGTGCCAGCAGCTCTTACCCGACAGGGTGGACTGAAGCTTTCTTT

d_gene: .
j_gene: TRBJ2-7
abundance: .
v_gene: TRBV2
CDR3aa: CASSEVWAGREQYF
CDR3nt: TGTGCCAGCAGTGAAGTCTGGGCAGGGCGTGAGCAGTACTTC

d_gene: TRBD2
j_gene: TRBJ2-3
abundance: .
v_gene: TRBV5-1
CDR3aa: CASSPLAGGPLNTQYF
CDR3nt: TGCGCCAGCAGCCCACTAGCGGGGGGTCCTTTGAATACGCAGTATTTT

d_gene: .
j_gene: TRBJ2-1
abundance: .
v_gene: TRBV14
CDR3aa: CASSSRRESIYNEQFF
CDR3nt: TGTGCCAGCAGCTCCCGCCGGGAATCAATTTACAATGAGCAGTTCTTC

d_gene: .
j_gene: TRBJ1-3
abundance: .
v_gene: TRBV3-1/TRBV3-2
CDR3aa: CASSQGSSGNTIYF
CDR3nt: TGTGCCAGCAGCCAGGGGAGCTCTGGAAACACCATATATTTT

d_gene: .
j_gene: TRBJ1-1
abundance: .
v_gene: TRBV2
CDR3aa: CASSEEVAGSSF
CDR3nt: TGTGCCAGCAGTGAAGAAGTAGCCGGGTCGTCTTTT

d_gene: .
j_gene: TRBJ1-4
abundance: many
v_gene: TRBV4-1
CDR3aa: CASSHWRGEKLFF
CDR3nt: TGCGCCAGCAGCCACTGGAGGGGAGAAAAACTGTTTTTT

d_gene: .
j_gene: TRBJ1-5
abundance: .
v_gene: TRBV24-1
CDR3aa: CATSGQSTNQPQHF
CDR3nt: TGTGCCACCAGTGGGCAGAGTACTAATCAGCCCCAGCATTTT

d_gene: TRBD1
j_gene: TRBJ2-3
abundance: .
v_gene: TRBV19
CDR3aa: CATSTGGSTDTQYF
CDR3nt: TGTGCCACCTCAACAGGGGGAAGCACAGATACGCAGTATTTT

d_gene: TRBD1
j_gene: TRBJ1-2
abundance: .
v_gene: TRBV7-2
CDR3aa: CASSHNWDSYGYTF
CDR3nt: TGTGCCAGCAGCCATAATTGGGACAGCTATGGCTACACCTTC

d_gene: TRBD1
j_gene: TRBJ1-2
abundance: .
v_gene: TRBV5-1
CDR3aa: CASSPMDRRDGYTF
CDR3nt: TGCGCCAGCAGCCCAATGGACAGGAGGGATGGCTACACCTTC

d_gene: .
j_gene: TRBJ1-1
abundance: .
v_gene: TRBV28
CDR3aa: CASSLRLGEAFF
CDR3nt: TGTGCCAGCAGTTTACGGTTAGGGGAAGCTTTCTTT

d_gene: TRBD2
j_gene: TRBJ2-3
abundance: .
v_gene: TRBV7-2
CDR3aa: CASSHRAGRGGYTDTQYF
CDR3nt: TGTGCCAGCAGCCACAGGGCTGGGCGGGGGGGATACACAGATACGCAGTATTTT

d_gene: .
j_gene: TRBJ2-7
abundance: .
v_gene: TRBV25-1
CDR3aa: CASREKGHEQYF
CDR3nt: TGTGCCAGCAGGGAAAAAGGCCACGAGCAGTACTTC

d_gene: .
j_gene: TRBJ2-7
abundance: .
v_gene: TRBV4-1
CDR3aa: CASSQDPPGSYEQYF
CDR3nt: TGCGCCAGCAGCCAAGACCCCCCGGGTTCCTACGAGCAGTACTTC

d_gene: TRBD1
j_gene: TRBJ2-7
abundance: .
v_gene: TRBV11-2
CDR3aa: CASSPKSRQGADEQYF
CDR3nt: TGTGCCAGCAGCCCCAAATCCCGACAGGGGGCGGACGAGCAGTACTTC

d_gene: .
j_gene: TRBJ1-1
abundance: .
v_gene: TRBV5-1
CDR3aa: CASSLSGPNTEAFF
CDR3nt: TGCGCCAGCAGCTTGTCAGGACCGAACACTGAAGCTTTCTTT

d_gene: .
j_gene: TRBJ2-5
abundance: .
v_gene: TRBV21-1
CDR3aa: CASSGAGRETQYF
CDR3nt: TGTGCCAGCAGCGGGGCCGGTAGGGAGACCCAGTACTTC

d_gene: TRBD1
j_gene: TRBJ2-1
abundance: .
v_gene: TRBV3-1/TRBV3-2
CDR3aa: CASSPGTGLNEQFF
CDR3nt: TGTGCCAGCAGCCCCGGGACAGGTTTAAATGAGCAGTTCTTC

d_gene: TRBD2
j_gene: TRBJ2-7
abundance: once
v_gene: TRBV19
CDR3aa: CASSLGLAYEQYF
CDR3nt: TGTGCCAGTAGTCTAGGACTAGCGTACGAGCAGTACTTC

d_gene: .
j_gene: TRBJ1-2
abundance: .
v_gene: TRBV28
CDR3aa: CASSLAGRDEGYTF
CDR3nt: TGTGCCAGCAGTTTGGCAGGGAGGGATGAGGGCTACACCTTC

d_gene: TRBD2
j_gene: TRBJ2-3
abundance: .
v_gene: TRBV7-2
CDR3aa: CASNTGTSDTDTQYF
CDR3nt: TGTGCCAGCAACACCGGGACTAGCGACACAGATACGCAGTATTTT

d_gene: .
j_gene: TRBJ2-1
abundance: .
v_gene: TRBV19
CDR3aa: CASRSGRTGPGRVAEQFF
CDR3nt: TGTGCCAGCCGGTCCGGGAGAACAGGTCCTGGAAGGGTCGCAGAGCAGTTCTTC

d_gene: .
j_gene: TRBJ1-5
abundance: .
v_gene: TRBV7-2
CDR3aa: CASSLQGKNQPQHF
CDR3nt: TGTGCCAGCAGCTTACAGGGAAAAAATCAGCCCCAGCATTTT

d_gene: .
j_gene: TRBJ1-3
abundance: .
v_gene: TRBV11-2
CDR3aa: CASSLDASGNTIYF
CDR3nt: TGTGCCAGCAGCTTAGATGCATCTGGAAACACCATATATTTT

d_gene: TRBD1
j_gene: TRBJ1-5
abundance: .
v_gene: TRBV19
CDR3aa: CASSKGQSPSNQPQHF
CDR3nt: TGTGCCAGTAGTAAGGGACAGTCCCCTAGCAATCAGCCCCAGCATTTT

d_gene: TRBD1
j_gene: TRBJ2-7
abundance: .
v_gene: TRBV7-2
CDR3aa: CASSLDGDRAYEQYF
CDR3nt: TGTGCCAGCAGCTTAGATGGGGACAGGGCCTACGAGCAGTACTTC

d_gene: .
j_gene: TRBJ1-5
abundance: .
v_gene: TRBV2
CDR3aa: CASSEDQGPQPQHF
CDR3nt: TGTGCCAGCAGTGAAGATCAAGGTCCTCAGCCCCAGCATTTT

d_gene: TRBD1
j_gene: TRBJ1-2
abundance: .
v_gene: TRBV19
CDR3aa: CASEGGTGGYFYGYTF
CDR3nt: TGTGCCAGTGAAGGAGGGACAGGGGGCTATTTCTATGGCTACACCTTC

d_gene: .
j_gene: TRBJ1-5
abundance: .
v_gene: TRBV6-2/TRBV6-3
CDR3aa: CASSYSGVNQPQHF
CDR3nt: TGTGCCAGCAGTTACTCAGGGGTCAATCAGCCCCAGCATTTT

d_gene: .
j_gene: TRBJ2-1
abundance: .
v_gene: TRBV14
CDR3aa: CASSQWGSNNEQFF
CDR3nt: TGTGCCAGCAGCCAATGGGGCAGTAACAATGAGCAGTTCTTC

d_gene: .
j_gene: TRBJ2-5
abundance: .
v_gene: TRBV11-3
CDR3aa: CASSLGPQETQYF
CDR3nt: TGTGCCAGCAGCTTGGGCCCCCAAGAGACCCAGTACTTC

d_gene: .
j_gene: TRBJ2-3
abundance: .
v_gene: TRBV28
CDR3aa: CASSSRQHSNTDTQYF
CDR3nt: TGTGCCAGCAGTTCTCGACAGCATTCAAACACAGATACGCAGTATTTT

d_gene: .
j_gene: TRBJ1-2
abundance: .
v_gene: TRBV5-5
CDR3aa: CASSLQGAISGYGYTF
CDR3nt: TGTGCCAGCAGCTTGCAGGGTGCAATATCCGGGTATGGCTACACCTTC

d_gene: .
j_gene: TRBJ2-1
abundance: .
v_gene: TRBV2
CDR3aa: CASTWLQGGLGEQFF
CDR3nt: TGTGCCAGCACGTGGTTGCAGGGTGGCCTGGGTGAGCAGTTCTTC

d_gene: TRBD1
j_gene: TRBJ2-7
abundance: .
v_gene: TRBV4-3
CDR3aa: CASSLLAGTGIYEQYF
CDR3nt: TGCGCCAGCAGCCTACTAGCCGGGACAGGGATCTACGAGCAGTACTTC

d_gene: .
j_gene: TRBJ2-2
abundance: .
v_gene: TRBV19
CDR3aa: CASSWVWAGGTGELFF
CDR3nt: TGTGCCAGTAGTTGGGTTTGGGCAGGCGGGACCGGGGAGCTGTTTTTT

d_gene: .
j_gene: TRBJ1-6
abundance: .
v_gene: TRBV28
CDR3aa: CASSGAGLNSPLHF
CDR3nt: TGTGCCAGCAGCGGGGCGGGTTTGAATTCACCCCTCCACTTT

d_gene: .
j_gene: TRBJ1-5
abundance: .
v_gene: TRBV5-8
CDR3aa: CASSRRYSNQPQHF
CDR3nt: TGTGCCAGCAGTCGACGGTATAGCAATCAGCCCCAGCATTTT

d_gene: TRBD2
j_gene: TRBJ2-3
abundance: .
v_gene: TRBV3-1/TRBV3-2
CDR3aa: CASSQQIAGATDTQYF
CDR3nt: TGTGCCAGCAGCCAACAGATAGCGGGGGCCACAGATACGCAGTATTTT

d_gene: .
j_gene: TRBJ2-1
abundance: once
v_gene: TRBV3-1/TRBV3-2
CDR3aa: CASSQVLRDGPYNEQFF
CDR3nt: TGTGCCAGCAGCCAAGTACTCCGGGACGGCCCCTACAATGAGCAGTTCTTC

d_gene: .
j_gene: TRBJ2-1
abundance: .
v_gene: TRBV19
CDR3aa: CASSTGTPRRDEQFF
CDR3nt: TGTGCCAGTAGTACTGGGACTCCTAGGAGGGATGAGCAGTTCTTC

d_gene: .
j_gene: TRBJ1-2
abundance: once
v_gene: TRBV19
CDR3aa: CASSAPGSRAHGYTF
CDR3nt: TGTGCCAGTAGTGCTCCCGGGTCCCGAGCCCATGGCTACACCTTC

d_gene: TRBD2
j_gene: TRBJ2-3
abundance: .
v_gene: TRBV5-1
CDR3aa: CASSFWGGTTDTQYF
CDR3nt: TGCGCCAGCAGCTTCTGGGGGGGGACCACAGATACGCAGTATTTT

d_gene: .
j_gene: TRBJ2-7
abundance: .
v_gene: TRBV9
CDR3aa: CASSVGAGSYEQYF
CDR3nt: TGTGCCAGCAGCGTAGGAGCAGGCTCCTACGAGCAGTACTTC

d_gene: .
j_gene: TRBJ2-5
abundance: .
v_gene: TRBV7-7
CDR3aa: CASSRASGLLETQYF
CDR3nt: TGTGCTAGCAGCCGGGCATCGGGACTTTTAGAGACCCAGTACTTC